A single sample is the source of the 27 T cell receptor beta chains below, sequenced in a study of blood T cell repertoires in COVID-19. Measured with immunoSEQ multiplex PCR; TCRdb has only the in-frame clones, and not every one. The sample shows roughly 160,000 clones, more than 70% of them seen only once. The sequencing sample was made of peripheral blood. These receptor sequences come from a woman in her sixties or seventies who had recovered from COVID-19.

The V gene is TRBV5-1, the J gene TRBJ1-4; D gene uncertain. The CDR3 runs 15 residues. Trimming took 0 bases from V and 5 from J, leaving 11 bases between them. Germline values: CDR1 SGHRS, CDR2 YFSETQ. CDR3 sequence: CASSLGGRGNEKLFF. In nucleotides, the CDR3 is TGCGCCAGCAGCTTGGGAGGGCGGGGAAATGAAAAACTGTTTTTT.

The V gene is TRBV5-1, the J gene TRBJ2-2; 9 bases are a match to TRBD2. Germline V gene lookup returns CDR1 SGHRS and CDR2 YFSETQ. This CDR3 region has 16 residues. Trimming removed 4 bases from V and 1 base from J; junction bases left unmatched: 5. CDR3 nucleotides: TGCGCCAGCAGCGCGGTAGCGGGAGTGAACACCGGGGAGCTGTTTTTT. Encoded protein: CASSAVAGVNTGELFF.

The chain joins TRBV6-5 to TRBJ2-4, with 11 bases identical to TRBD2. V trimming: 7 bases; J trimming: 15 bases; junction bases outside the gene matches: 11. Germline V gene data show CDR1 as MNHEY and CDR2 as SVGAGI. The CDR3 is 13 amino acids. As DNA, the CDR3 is TGTGCCAGCACCCCACCGGGGACTAGCGGCGGGTACTTC. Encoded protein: CASTPPGTSGGYF.

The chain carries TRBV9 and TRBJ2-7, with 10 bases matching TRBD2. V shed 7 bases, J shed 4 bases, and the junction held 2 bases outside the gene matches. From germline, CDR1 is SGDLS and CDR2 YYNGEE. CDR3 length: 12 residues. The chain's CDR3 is CASASGGYEQYF. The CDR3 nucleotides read TGTGCCAGCGCTAGCGGGGGTTACGAGCAGTACTTC.

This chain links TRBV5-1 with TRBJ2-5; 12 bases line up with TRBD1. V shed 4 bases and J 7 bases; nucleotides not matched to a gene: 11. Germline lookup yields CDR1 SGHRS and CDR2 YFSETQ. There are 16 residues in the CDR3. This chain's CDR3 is CASSQSSGTGGSTQYF. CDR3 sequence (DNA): TGCGCCAGCAGCCAGAGTTCCGGGACAGGGGGCTCGACCCAGTACTTC.

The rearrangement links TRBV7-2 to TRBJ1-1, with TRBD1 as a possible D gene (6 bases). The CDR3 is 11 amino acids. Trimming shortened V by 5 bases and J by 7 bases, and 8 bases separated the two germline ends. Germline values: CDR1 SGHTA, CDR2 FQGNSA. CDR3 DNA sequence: TGTGCCAGCAGCCGGACAGATGAAGCTTTCTTT. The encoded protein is CASSRTDEAFF. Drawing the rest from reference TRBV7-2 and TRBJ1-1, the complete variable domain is GAGVSQSPSNKVTEKGKDVELRCDPISGHTALYWYRQSLGQGLEFLIYFQGNSAPDKSGLPSDRFSAERTGGSVSTLTIQRTQQEDSAVYLCASSRTDEAFFGQGTRLTVV.

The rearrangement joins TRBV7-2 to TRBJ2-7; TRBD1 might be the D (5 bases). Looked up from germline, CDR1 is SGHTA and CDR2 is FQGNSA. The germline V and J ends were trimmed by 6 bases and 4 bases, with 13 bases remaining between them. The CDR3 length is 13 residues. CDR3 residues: CASRQGHLYEQYF. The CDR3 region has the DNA TGTGCCAGCAGACAAGGACACCTATACGAGCAGTACTTC.

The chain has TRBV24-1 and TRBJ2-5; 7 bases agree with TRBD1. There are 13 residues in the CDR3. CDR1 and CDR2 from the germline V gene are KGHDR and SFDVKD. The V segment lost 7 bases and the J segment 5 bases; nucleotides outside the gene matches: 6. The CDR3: CATRKGAGETQYF. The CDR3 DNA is TGTGCCACCAGGAAGGGGGCGGGTGAGACCCAGTACTTC.

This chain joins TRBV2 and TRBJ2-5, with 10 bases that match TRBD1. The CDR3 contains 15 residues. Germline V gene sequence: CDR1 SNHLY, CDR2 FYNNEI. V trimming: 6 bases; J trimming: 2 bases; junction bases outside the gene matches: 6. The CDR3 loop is CASRRDRGGQETQYF. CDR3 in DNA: TGTGCCAGCAGACGGGACAGGGGAGGGCAAGAGACCCAGTACTTC.

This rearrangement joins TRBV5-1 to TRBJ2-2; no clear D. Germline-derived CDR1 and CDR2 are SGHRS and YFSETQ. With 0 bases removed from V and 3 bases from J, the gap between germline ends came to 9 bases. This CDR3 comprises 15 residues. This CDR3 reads CASSLEAYHTGELFF. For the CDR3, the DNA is TGCGCCAGCAGCTTGGAAGCCTATCACACCGGGGAGCTGTTTTTT.

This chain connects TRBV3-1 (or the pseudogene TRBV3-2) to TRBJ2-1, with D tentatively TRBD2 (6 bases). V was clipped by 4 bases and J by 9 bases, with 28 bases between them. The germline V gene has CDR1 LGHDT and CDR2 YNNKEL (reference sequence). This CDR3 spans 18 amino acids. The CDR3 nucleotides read TGTGCCAGCAGCCCCTTAAACCCTAGCGCCAACCCACGGGGTGAGCAGTTCTTC. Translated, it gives CASSPLNPSANPRGEQFF.

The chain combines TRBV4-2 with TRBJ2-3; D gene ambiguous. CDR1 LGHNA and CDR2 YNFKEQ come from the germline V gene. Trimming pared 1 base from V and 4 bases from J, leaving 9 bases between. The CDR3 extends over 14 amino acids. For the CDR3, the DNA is TGTGCCAGCAGCCAAGGGGCCCCGCCAGATACGCAGTATTTT. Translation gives CASSQGAPPDTQYF.

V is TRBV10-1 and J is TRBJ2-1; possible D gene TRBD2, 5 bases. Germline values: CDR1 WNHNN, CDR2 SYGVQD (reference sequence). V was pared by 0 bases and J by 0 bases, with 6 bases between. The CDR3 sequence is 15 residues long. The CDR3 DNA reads TGCGCCAGCAGTGAGTCTCGGGGCTCCTACAATGAGCAGTTCTTC. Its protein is CASSESRGSYNEQFF.

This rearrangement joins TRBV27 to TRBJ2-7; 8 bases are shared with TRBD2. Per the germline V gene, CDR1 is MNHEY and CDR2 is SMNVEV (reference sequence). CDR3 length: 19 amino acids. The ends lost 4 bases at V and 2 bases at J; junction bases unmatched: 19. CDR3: CASSSPRGGGGGRAYEQYF. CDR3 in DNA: TGTGCCAGCAGTTCACCCCGGGGGGGCGGGGGCGGCAGGGCCTACGAGCAGTACTTC.

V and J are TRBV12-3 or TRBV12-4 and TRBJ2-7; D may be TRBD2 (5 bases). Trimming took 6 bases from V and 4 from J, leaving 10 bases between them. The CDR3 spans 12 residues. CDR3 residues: CASSPRDYEQYF. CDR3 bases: TGTGCCAGCAGCCCCCGGGATTACGAGCAGTACTTC.

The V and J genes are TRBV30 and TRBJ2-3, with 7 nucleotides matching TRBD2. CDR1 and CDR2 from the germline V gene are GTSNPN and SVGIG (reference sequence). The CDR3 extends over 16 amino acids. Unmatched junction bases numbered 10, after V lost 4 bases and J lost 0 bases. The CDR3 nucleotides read TGTGCCTGGAAAGGGAGGGTGGGGGTTAGCACAGATACGCAGTATTTT. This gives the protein CAWKGRVGVSTDTQYF.

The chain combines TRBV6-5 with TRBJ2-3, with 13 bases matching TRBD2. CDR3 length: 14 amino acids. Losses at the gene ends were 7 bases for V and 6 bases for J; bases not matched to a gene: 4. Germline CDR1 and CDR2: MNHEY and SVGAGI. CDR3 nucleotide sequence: TGTGCCAGCACGACTAGCGGGGGGTGGGATACGCAGTATTTT. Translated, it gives CASTTSGGWDTQYF.

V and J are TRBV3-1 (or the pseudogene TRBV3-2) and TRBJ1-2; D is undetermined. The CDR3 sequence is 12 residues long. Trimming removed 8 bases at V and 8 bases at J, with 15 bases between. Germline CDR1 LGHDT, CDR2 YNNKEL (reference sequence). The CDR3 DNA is TGTGCCAGCCGAGGACCCGGAGGGGGCTACACCTTC. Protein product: CASRGPGGGYTF.

The CDR3 bases are TGCAGCGTTCAGGGGCAGGGGGATGAAGCTTTCTTT. Residues: CSVQGQGDEAFF. The chain combines TRBV29-1 with TRBJ1-1; 7 bases are shared with TRBD1. Per germline, CDR1 SQVTM and CDR2 ANQGSEA. The CDR3 spans 12 residues. The J segment lost 7 bases and the V segment lost 5 bases, leaving 7 bases of the junction unmatched.

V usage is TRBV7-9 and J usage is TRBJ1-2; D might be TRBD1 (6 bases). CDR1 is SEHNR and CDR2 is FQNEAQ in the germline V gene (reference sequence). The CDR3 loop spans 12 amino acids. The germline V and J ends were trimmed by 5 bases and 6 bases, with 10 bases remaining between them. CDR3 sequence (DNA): TGTGCCAGCAGCCCCCGACAGGATGGCTACACCTTC. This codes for CASSPRQDGYTF.

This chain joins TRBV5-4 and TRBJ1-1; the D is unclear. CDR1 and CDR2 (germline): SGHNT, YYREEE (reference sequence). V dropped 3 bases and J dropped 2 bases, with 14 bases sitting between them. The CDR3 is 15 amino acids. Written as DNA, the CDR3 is TGTGCCAGCAGCTCAACCGAGGCGGGAAACACTGAAGCTTTCTTT. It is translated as CASSSTEAGNTEAFF. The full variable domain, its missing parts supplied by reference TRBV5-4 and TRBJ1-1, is ETGVTQSPTHLIKTRGQQVTLRCSSQSGHNTVSWYQQALGQGPQFIFQYYREEENGRGNFPPRFSGLQFPNYSSELNVNALELDDSALYLCASSSTEAGNTEAFFGQGTRLTVV.

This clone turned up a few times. In nucleotides, the CDR3 is TGCGCCAGCAGCCCGGACAGGGGCGGCGGCTACACCTTC. Translation: CASSPDRGGGYTF. The chain recombines TRBV5-1 with TRBJ1-2; 9 bases align to TRBD1. The germline CDR1 and CDR2 sequences are SGHRS and YFSETQ. CDR3 length: 13 amino acids. The trim removed 4 bases at V and 8 bases at J, leaving 6 bases unmatched. Supplemented by reference TRBV5-1 and TRBJ1-2, the full variable domain reads KAGVTQTPRYLIKTRGQQVTLSCSPISGHRSVSWYQQTPGQGLQFLFEYFSETQRNKGNFPGRFSGRQFSNSRSEMNVSTLELGDSALYLCASSPDRGGGYTFGSGTRLTVV.

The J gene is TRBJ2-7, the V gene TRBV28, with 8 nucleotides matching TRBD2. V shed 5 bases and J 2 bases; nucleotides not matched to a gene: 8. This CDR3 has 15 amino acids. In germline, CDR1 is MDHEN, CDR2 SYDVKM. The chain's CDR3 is CASSPGGGGPYEQYF. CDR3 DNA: TGTGCCAGCAGTCCCGGTGGCGGGGGGCCCTACGAGCAGTACTTC.

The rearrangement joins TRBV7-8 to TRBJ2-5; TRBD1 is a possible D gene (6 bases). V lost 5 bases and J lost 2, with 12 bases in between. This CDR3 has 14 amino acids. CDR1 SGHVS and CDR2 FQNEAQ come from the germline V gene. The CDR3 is CASSASRGQETQYF. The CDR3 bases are TGTGCCAGCAGCGCGTCGAGGGGGCAAGAGACCCAGTACTTC. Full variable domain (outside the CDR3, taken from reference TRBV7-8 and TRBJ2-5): GAGVSQSPRYKVAKRGQDVALRCDPISGHVSLFWYQQALGQGPEFLTYFQNEAQLDKSGLPSDRFFAERPEGSVSTLKIQRTQQEDSAVYLCASSASRGQETQYFGPGTRLLVL.

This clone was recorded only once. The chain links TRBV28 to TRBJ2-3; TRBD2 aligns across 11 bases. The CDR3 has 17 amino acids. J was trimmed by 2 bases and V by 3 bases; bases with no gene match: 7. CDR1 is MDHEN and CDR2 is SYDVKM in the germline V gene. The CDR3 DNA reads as TGTGCCAGCAGTTTTGAGGGGACTAGCGGTAACACAGATACGCAGTATTTT. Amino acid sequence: CASSFEGTSGNTDTQYF.

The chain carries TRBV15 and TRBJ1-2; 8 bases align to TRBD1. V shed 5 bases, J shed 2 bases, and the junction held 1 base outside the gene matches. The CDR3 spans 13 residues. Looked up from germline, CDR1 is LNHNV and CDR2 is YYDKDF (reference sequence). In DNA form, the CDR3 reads TGTGCCACCAGCCGGACAGGGAACTATGGCTACACCTTC. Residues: CATSRTGNYGYTF.

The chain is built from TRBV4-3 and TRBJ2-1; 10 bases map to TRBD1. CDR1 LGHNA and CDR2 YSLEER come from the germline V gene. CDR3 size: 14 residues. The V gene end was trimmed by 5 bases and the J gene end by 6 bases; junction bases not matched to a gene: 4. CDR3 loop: CASSARDRGNEQFF. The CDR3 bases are TGCGCCAGCAGCGCCCGGGACAGGGGCAATGAGCAGTTCTTC.